The rows below give T cell receptor beta chains drawn from one sample of a study of T cells in Graves' hyperthyroidism and ophthalmopathy. TCRdb ran MiXCR on the multiplex PCR reads and lists one entry per CDR3 protein. The sample yields around 300,000 distinct CDR3 sequences, about 15% seen once. Sequenced input: blood. All receptors come from a woman aged 25 to 39 with Graves' hyperthyroidism. Both conserved end residues are part of each CDR3. A D gene is named only where the DNA matches it firmly. Clone sizes are given selectively: once, few, many, or a class where the clone is expanded.

D,V,size,J,DNA,CDR3
NA,TRBV20-1,NA,TRBJ1-1,TGCAGTGCTAGAGTGGGTCAAGGGGGCACTGAAGCTTTCTTT,CSARVGQGGTEAFF
TRBD2,TRBV28,many,TRBJ2-2,TGTGCCAGCAAGGGGACTAGCGGAAACACCGGGGAGCTGTTTTTT,CASKGTSGNTGELFF
NA,TRBV7-2,many,TRBJ2-7,TGTGCCAGCAGCTTAGAGGGCCGGGGGAAGGGCGAGCAGTACTTC,CASSLEGRGKGEQYF
NA,TRBV10-3,few,TRBJ2-1,TGTGCCATCAGCGACGACAGTAGGAATGAGCAGTTCTTC,CAISDDSRNEQFF
TRBD1,TRBV2,many,TRBJ2-7,TGTGCCAGCAGCGACAGGGGGCTTGGCTACGAGCAGTACTTC,CASSDRGLGYEQYF
TRBD2,TRBV24-1,NA,TRBJ2-1,TGTGCCACCAGTGACTACACGAGCGGGAGGGCCACCTATGAGCAGTTCTTC,CATSDYTSGRATYEQFF
TRBD1,TRBV6-1,many,TRBJ2-2,TGTGCCAGCAGTTGGGGGGACAGGGCAAACACCGGGGAGCTGTTTTTT,CASSWGDRANTGELFF
NA,TRBV6-1,many,TRBJ2-5,TGTGCCACCCGGGACTACCAAGAGACCCAGTACTTC,CATRDYQETQYF
TRBD2,TRBV12-3/TRBV12-4,many,TRBJ2-3,TGTGCCAGCGCCGGGACTAGCGGGAGTATAGATACGCAGTATTTT,CASAGTSGSIDTQYF
TRBD2,TRBV5-1,NA,TRBJ2-4,TGCGCCAGCAGCTTTATTAGCGGGAGCGTCAAAAACATTCAGTACTTC,CASSFISGSVKNIQYF